What follows is one T cell receptor beta chain and its context. What it binds is not known. This entry comes from a study of cytomegalovirus exposure and HLA in healthy donors. V lost 2 bases, J lost 6 bases, and 15 bases lay in between. Germline V gives CDR1 SNHLY, CDR2 FYNNEI. The CDR3 covers 15 residues. Clones were sequenced by immunoSEQ multiplex PCR, and TCRdb holds only the in-frame ones, with some missing. The table lists some 200,000 clones, about 90% of them singletons, with more than 0.85% in the top ten. Study-wide findings and caveats: As was reported, the classifier diagnosed cytomegalovirus status with high specificity and sensitivity. Rare TCR sequences predominated, though certain public TCRs were found in many donors. The study put 150 or so TCR beta chains on its list as cytomegalovirus-associated.

The sequenced sample was PBMCs. The TCR originated in a woman aged 18-35 years in good health and CMV-seronegative. The chain combines TRBV2 with TRBJ2-3, with D possibly TRBD2 on 5 matching bases. In nucleotides, the CDR3 is TGTGCCAGCAGTGAATGGGTGGGAGCCGGTGATACGCAGTATTTT. Translated, it gives CASSEWVGAGDTQYF.